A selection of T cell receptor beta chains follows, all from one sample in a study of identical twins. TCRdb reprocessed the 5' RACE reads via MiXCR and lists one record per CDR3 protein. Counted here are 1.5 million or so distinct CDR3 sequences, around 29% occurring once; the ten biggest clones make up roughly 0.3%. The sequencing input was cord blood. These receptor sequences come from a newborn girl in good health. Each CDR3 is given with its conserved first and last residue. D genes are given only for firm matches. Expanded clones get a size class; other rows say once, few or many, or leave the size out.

CDR3aa: CAISEWTTRRAETQYF
CDR3nt: TGTGCCATCAGTGAGTGGACTACCCGCCGGGCAGAGACGCAGTATTTT
d_gene: .
v_gene: TRBV10-3
j_gene: TRBJ2-3
abundance: .

CDR3aa: CSASDRGRTISNQPQHF
CDR3nt: TGCAGTGCTAGCGACAGGGGTCGGACCATTAGCAATCAGCCCCAGCATTTT
d_gene: TRBD1
v_gene: TRBV20-1
j_gene: TRBJ1-5
abundance: .

CDR3aa: CASSLVQGNTEAFF
CDR3nt: TGCGCCAGCAGCTTGGTCCAGGGGAACACTGAAGCTTTCTTT
d_gene: .
v_gene: TRBV5-1
j_gene: TRBJ1-1
abundance: many

CDR3aa: CSARARVGNSPLHF
CDR3nt: TGCAGTGCTAGAGCCAGGGTTGGTAATTCACCCCTCCACTTT
d_gene: .
v_gene: TRBV20-1
j_gene: TRBJ1-6
abundance: .

CDR3aa: CASSLAWIADARRNEQFF
CDR3nt: TGTGCCAGCAGCTTAGCTTGGATAGCGGATGCGAGACGAAATGAGCAGTTCTTC
d_gene: .
v_gene: TRBV11-3
j_gene: TRBJ2-1
abundance: .

CDR3aa: CASSITGGNQPQHF
CDR3nt: TGCGCCAGCAGCATTACAGGGGGGAATCAGCCCCAGCATTTT
d_gene: TRBD1
v_gene: TRBV7-9
j_gene: TRBJ1-5
abundance: many

CDR3aa: CASSYNTRGAYGYTF
CDR3nt: TGTGCCAGCAGTTACAATACCAGGGGCGCCTATGGCTACACCTTC
d_gene: .
v_gene: TRBV6-5
j_gene: TRBJ1-2
abundance: few

CDR3aa: CASSPDRGRMNTEAFF
CDR3nt: TGTGCCAGCAGTCCAGACAGGGGGCGCATGAACACTGAAGCTTTCTTT
d_gene: TRBD1
v_gene: TRBV6-5
j_gene: TRBJ1-1
abundance: .

CDR3aa: CASSLWGTESNEQYF
CDR3nt: TGTGCCAGCAGTTTATGGGGGACAGAGTCTAACGAGCAGTACTTC
d_gene: TRBD1
v_gene: TRBV28
j_gene: TRBJ2-7
abundance: few

CDR3aa: CSARDGSGSYNEQFF
CDR3nt: TGCAGTGCTAGAGATGGGAGCGGATCCTACAATGAGCAGTTCTTC
d_gene: .
v_gene: TRBV20-1
j_gene: TRBJ2-1
abundance: .

CDR3aa: CASSQDDVLYNEQFF
CDR3nt: TGCGCCAGCAGCCAAGATGACGTACTCTACAATGAGCAGTTCTTC
d_gene: .
v_gene: TRBV4-1
j_gene: TRBJ2-1
abundance: .

CDR3aa: CSAGPGPGRKNIQYF
CDR3nt: TGCAGCGCCGGGCCCGGACCGGGACGCAAAAACATTCAGTACTTC
d_gene: .
v_gene: TRBV29-1
j_gene: TRBJ2-4
abundance: .

CDR3aa: CASGFGWETQYF
CDR3nt: TGTGCCAGCGGCTTCGGATGGGAGACCCAGTACTTC
d_gene: .
v_gene: TRBV7-2
j_gene: TRBJ2-5
abundance: .

CDR3aa: CASSRLAENNEQFF
CDR3nt: TGTGCCAGCAGCAGACTAGCGGAGAACAATGAGCAGTTCTTC
d_gene: TRBD2
v_gene: TRBV12-3/TRBV12-4
j_gene: TRBJ2-1
abundance: few

CDR3aa: CASSRRDLDTQYF
CDR3nt: TGTGCCAGCAGCCGCAGAGATTTAGATACGCAGTATTTT
d_gene: .
v_gene: TRBV7-9
j_gene: TRBJ2-3
abundance: .

CDR3aa: CASKIGLAVTGELFF
CDR3nt: TGTGCCAGTAAGATTGGACTAGCTGTTACCGGGGAGCTGTTTTTT
d_gene: TRBD2
v_gene: TRBV6-1
j_gene: TRBJ2-2
abundance: .

CDR3aa: CAGSQDGRDSTDTQYF
CDR3nt: TGTGCCGGCAGCCAAGATGGCCGCGACAGCACAGATACGCAGTATTTT
d_gene: .
v_gene: TRBV4-2
j_gene: TRBJ2-3
abundance: .

CDR3aa: CAGSLSGNQQYF
CDR3nt: TGTGCCGGCAGCTTATCTGGTAACCAGCAGTACTTC
d_gene: .
v_gene: TRBV11-2
j_gene: TRBJ2-7
abundance: .

CDR3aa: CASSLQGSGETQYF
CDR3nt: TGTGCCAGCAGCTTACAGGGGTCAGGGGAGACCCAGTACTTC
d_gene: .
v_gene: TRBV7-2
j_gene: TRBJ2-5
abundance: .

CDR3aa: CATSDFSGEQYF
CDR3nt: TGTGCCACCAGTGATTTCTCGGGAGAGCAGTACTTC
d_gene: .
v_gene: TRBV24-1
j_gene: TRBJ2-7
abundance: .

CDR3aa: CSVGQGWTGELFF
CDR3nt: TGCAGCGTTGGACAGGGATGGACCGGGGAGCTGTTTTTT
d_gene: TRBD1
v_gene: TRBV29-1
j_gene: TRBJ2-2
abundance: few

CDR3aa: CSARDEGGETQYF
CDR3nt: TGCAGCGCTAGAGATGAGGGCGGGGAGACCCAGTACTTC
d_gene: .
v_gene: TRBV20-1
j_gene: TRBJ2-5
abundance: .

CDR3aa: CASSGPLADTDTQYF
CDR3nt: TGTGCCAGCAGTGGGCCACTAGCGGACACAGATACGCAGTATTTT
d_gene: TRBD2
v_gene: TRBV28
j_gene: TRBJ2-3
abundance: many

CDR3aa: CASSPIPKLAGAYNEQFF
CDR3nt: TGTGCCAGCAGTCCGATCCCAAAACTAGCGGGGGCCTACAATGAGCAGTTCTTC
d_gene: TRBD2
v_gene: TRBV27
j_gene: TRBJ2-1
abundance: few

CDR3aa: CASSFVLLSSYNEQYF
CDR3nt: TGTGCCAGCAGCTTCGTCCTCCTGAGCTCCTACAATGAGCAGTACTTC
d_gene: .
v_gene: TRBV5-6
j_gene: TRBJ2-7
abundance: few

CDR3aa: CSALTGARETQYF
CDR3nt: TGCAGTGCGCTGACAGGGGCCAGGGAGACCCAGTACTTC
d_gene: TRBD1
v_gene: TRBV20-1
j_gene: TRBJ2-5
abundance: .

CDR3aa: CASSLAGTSGILYNEQFF
CDR3nt: TGTGCCAGCAGCTTAGCCGGGACTAGCGGGATTCTGTACAATGAGCAGTTCTTC
d_gene: TRBD2
v_gene: TRBV7-2
j_gene: TRBJ2-1
abundance: .

CDR3aa: CASRTDGYGYTF
CDR3nt: TGTGCCAGCAGAACGGACGGGTATGGCTACACCTTC
d_gene: .
v_gene: TRBV12-3/TRBV12-4
j_gene: TRBJ1-2
abundance: .

CDR3aa: CASSLITGLAAYSSYNEQFF
CDR3nt: TGTGCCAGCAGCTTAATAACGGGACTAGCGGCTTATAGCTCCTACAATGAGCAGTTCTTC
d_gene: TRBD2
v_gene: TRBV7-9
j_gene: TRBJ2-1
abundance: .

CDR3aa: CASSEGGIPGLAGGFYNEQFF
CDR3nt: TGTGCCAGCAGTGAAGGGGGGATACCGGGACTAGCGGGAGGTTTTTACAATGAGCAGTTCTTC
d_gene: TRBD2
v_gene: TRBV2
j_gene: TRBJ2-1
abundance: .

CDR3aa: CASSYARQRAGELFF
CDR3nt: TGTGCCAGCAGTTACGCCCGACAGAGGGCCGGGGAGCTGTTTTTT
d_gene: .
v_gene: TRBV6-5
j_gene: TRBJ2-2
abundance: .

CDR3aa: CARGVRYF
CDR3nt: TGTGCCAGAGGCGTCAGGTACTTC
d_gene: .
v_gene: TRBV27
j_gene: TRBJ2-5
abundance: .

CDR3aa: CASSPRRGLERYEQYF
CDR3nt: TGTGCCAGCAGTCCTCGGAGGGGATTGGAGCGCTACGAGCAGTACTTC
d_gene: .
v_gene: TRBV12-3/TRBV12-4
j_gene: TRBJ2-7
abundance: .

CDR3aa: CASSQVMNTEAFF
CDR3nt: TGCGCCAGCAGCCAAGTGATGAACACTGAAGCTTTCTTT
d_gene: .
v_gene: TRBV3-1
j_gene: TRBJ1-1
abundance: few

CDR3aa: CASRPIKREVGYNEQYF
CDR3nt: TGCGCCAGCAGACCCATTAAGCGGGAGGTAGGCTACAATGAGCAGTACTTC
d_gene: TRBD2
v_gene: TRBV5-1
j_gene: TRBJ2-5
abundance: .

CDR3aa: CSARDPRSYEQYF
CDR3nt: TGCAGTGCTAGAGACCCCCGCAGCTACGAGCAGTACTTC
d_gene: .
v_gene: TRBV20-1
j_gene: TRBJ2-7
abundance: many

CDR3aa: CASSPQTRTGHNEQFF
CDR3nt: TGTGCCAGCAGCCCACAAACTAGGACAGGTCACAATGAGCAGTTCTTC
d_gene: TRBD1
v_gene: TRBV3-1
j_gene: TRBJ2-1
abundance: few

CDR3aa: CASSLGNTLGQETQYF
CDR3nt: TGTGCTAGCAGCTTAGGGAATACCTTAGGCCAAGAGACCCAGTACTTC
d_gene: .
v_gene: TRBV7-7
j_gene: TRBJ2-5
abundance: .

CDR3aa: CASSRGGLLETQYF
CDR3nt: TGTGCCAGCAGCCGGGGGGGCCTATTGGAGACCCAGTACTTC
d_gene: TRBD2
v_gene: TRBV12-3/TRBV12-4
j_gene: TRBJ2-5
abundance: few

CDR3aa: CASSKTRDLEAFF
CDR3nt: TGTGCCAGTAGTAAGACCCGGGACCTTGAAGCTTTCTTT
d_gene: .
v_gene: TRBV19
j_gene: TRBJ1-1
abundance: .

CDR3aa: CGARAHKSSYEQYF
CDR3nt: TGCGGTGCTAGAGCACACAAGTCATCCTACGAGCAGTACTTC
d_gene: .
v_gene: TRBV20-1
j_gene: TRBJ2-7
abundance: .

CDR3aa: CASSLGGGARTAYTF
CDR3nt: TGTGCCAGCAGTTTGGGAGGGGGCGCACGGACCGCCTACACCTTC
d_gene: TRBD1
v_gene: TRBV28
j_gene: TRBJ1-2
abundance: .

CDR3aa: CASSGHGELNTEAFF
CDR3nt: TGTGCCAGCAGCGGACACGGTGAACTGAACACTGAAGCTTTCTTT
d_gene: .
v_gene: TRBV25-1
j_gene: TRBJ1-1
abundance: .

CDR3aa: CATSDLSSRRDLNEQFF
CDR3nt: TGTGCCACCAGTGATTTGAGTAGCAGGAGGGATTTAAATGAGCAGTTCTTC
d_gene: .
v_gene: TRBV24-1
j_gene: TRBJ2-1
abundance: few

CDR3aa: CSGERETQYF
CDR3nt: TGCAGTGGGGAGAGGGAGACCCAGTACTTC
d_gene: .
v_gene: TRBV20-1
j_gene: TRBJ2-5
abundance: few

CDR3aa: CASTLSRGAGDNEQFF
CDR3nt: TGTGCCAGCACCTTGAGTAGGGGGGCGGGAGACAATGAGCAGTTCTTC
d_gene: .
v_gene: TRBV28
j_gene: TRBJ2-1
abundance: .

CDR3aa: CASRATPLSTDTQYF
CDR3nt: TGTGCCAGCAGGGCAACCCCTCTTTCCACAGATACGCAGTATTTT
d_gene: .
v_gene: TRBV6-1
j_gene: TRBJ2-3
abundance: .

CDR3aa: CASSKFTDGYTF
CDR3nt: TGTGCCAGCAGCAAATTCACAGATGGCTACACCTTC
d_gene: .
v_gene: TRBV7-2
j_gene: TRBJ1-2
abundance: .

CDR3aa: CSARAGRANNEQFF
CDR3nt: TGCAGTGCTAGAGCGGGCAGGGCGAACAATGAGCAGTTCTTC
d_gene: .
v_gene: TRBV20-1
j_gene: TRBJ2-1
abundance: few

CDR3aa: CASSLYTGGDEKLFF
CDR3nt: TGTGCCAGCAGTTTATACACAGGGGGAGATGAAAAACTGTTTTTT
d_gene: TRBD1
v_gene: TRBV28
j_gene: TRBJ1-4
abundance: .

CDR3aa: CASSSPFPFLAGEQFF
CDR3nt: TGTGCCAGCAGCTCCCCTTTTCCCTTTTTGGCAGGGGAGCAGTTCTTC
d_gene: .
v_gene: TRBV7-9
j_gene: TRBJ2-1
abundance: .

CDR3aa: CASTLMSSSNTQYF
CDR3nt: TGTGCCAGCACGTTGATGTCTAGCTCAAATACGCAGTATTTT
d_gene: .
v_gene: TRBV28
j_gene: TRBJ2-3
abundance: many

CDR3aa: CAIKSRGDLGTDTQYF
CDR3nt: TGTGCCATCAAATCCCGGGGAGACTTGGGCACAGATACGCAGTATTTT
d_gene: .
v_gene: TRBV10-3
j_gene: TRBJ2-3
abundance: few

CDR3aa: CASSEYLFGGYTF
CDR3nt: TGTGCCAGCAGTGAATATCTTTTTGGTGGCTACACCTTC
d_gene: .
v_gene: TRBV6-1
j_gene: TRBJ1-2
abundance: .